This is a list of T cell receptor beta chains from one sample in a study of pediatric ulcerative colitis. Some clones are missing from TCRdb's copy, which holds only in-frame ones; the method was immunoSEQ multiplex PCR. The table includes fewer than 30,000 clones, 70% to 75% detected once. Sample: gut tissue. These receptors were collected from a boy aged 5-17 years with severe ulcerative colitis. The CDR3 runs from the conserved cysteine through the conserved F or W. The order of the fields is J gene, V gene, clone size, D gene, CDR3 DNA, CDR3 protein. The D gene is left open where the match is weak. Clone size is not always given. Where it is, it says once, few, many or a class for expanded clones.

TRBJ2-7,TRBV11-1,NA,NA,TGTGCCAGCAGCGTCCGGGACTCCCGCTACGAGCAGTACTTC,CASSVRDSRYEQYF
TRBJ1-2,TRBV6-5,NA,NA,TGTGCCAGCAGTTACTCCCAGGCGGCAGTCTATGGCTACACCTTC,CASSYSQAAVYGYTF
TRBJ2-5,TRBV7-6,NA,NA,TGTGCCAGCAGCTGGCCCCGGGAGACCCAGTACTTC,CASSWPRETQYF
TRBJ2-7,TRBV7-9,NA,NA,TGTGCCAGCACCCTCGGGGCTGTGGCCTACGAGCAGTACTTC,CASTLGAVAYEQYF
TRBJ2-7,TRBV7-2,NA,TRBD2,TGTGCCAGCAGCGCGGGACTAGGTATCCACGAGCAGTACTTC,CASSAGLGIHEQYF
TRBJ2-3,TRBV7-9,NA,TRBD2,TGTGCCAGCAGCTTAGGGGAGACTAGCGGGATAACAGATACGCAGTATTTT,CASSLGETSGITDTQYF
TRBJ1-3,TRBV19,NA,NA,TGTGCCAGTACGCGGGGACTCTCTGGAAACACCATATATTTT,CASTRGLSGNTIYF
TRBJ2-1,TRBV10-3,NA,NA,TGTGCCATCAGCGAGGGGATTAGCGGAGAGTACAATGAGCAGTTCTTC,CAISEGISGEYNEQFF
TRBJ1-2,TRBV1,NA,NA,TGCACCAGCAGCCAATTCTTCGGGGCCGACTATGGCTACACCTTC,CTSSQFFGADYGYTF
TRBJ1-4,TRBV6-5,NA,TRBD1,TGTGCCAGCAGTTACTCGACAGGGGTTGAAAAACTGTTTTTT,CASSYSTGVEKLFF
TRBJ1-5,TRBV5-1,few,NA,TGCGCCAGCACTATTGACGGGAGTAGCAATCAGCCCCAGCATTTT,CASTIDGSSNQPQHF
TRBJ2-1,TRBV29-1,NA,NA,TGCAGCGCCGAGGGTATCAGTGAGCAGTTCTTC,CSAEGISEQFF
TRBJ2-3,TRBV20-1,once,NA,TGCAGTGCTCCTTACTTGGATACGCAGTATTTT,CSAPYLDTQYF
TRBJ1-5,TRBV29-1,NA,TRBD1,TGCAGCGTCCGACAGGGCAACAATCAGCCCCAGCATTTT,CSVRQGNNQPQHF
TRBJ2-7,TRBV19,NA,TRBD1,TGTGCCAGTAGTTTAGGGGGCTATTCGTACGAGCAGTACTTC,CASSLGGYSYEQYF
TRBJ2-2,TRBV2,NA,NA,TGTGCCAGCAGTGAATCCCACAACACCGGGGAGCTGTTTTTT,CASSESHNTGELFF
TRBJ1-3,TRBV5-6,NA,TRBD1,TGTGCCAGCAGCCGGAGGACAGGGAAGGGAAACACCATATATTTT,CASSRRTGKGNTIYF
TRBJ2-1,TRBV5-1,NA,NA,TGCGCCAGCAGCGGGGAGTGGATCTCGAGCTACAATGAGCAGTTCTTC,CASSGEWISSYNEQFF
TRBJ2-3,TRBV19,NA,NA,TGTGCCAGTAGTATACGGGGGGAAGGTCTTAATAGGGGACAAAGGAGTACGCAGTATTTT,CASSIRGEGLNRGQRSTQYF
TRBJ1-2,TRBV6-4,medium-sized,TRBD1,TGTGCCAGCAGGCGGGGACAGCCCGCTAACTATGGCTACACCTTC,CASRRGQPANYGYTF
TRBJ1-3,TRBV10-3,NA,NA,TGTGCCACCGTGAGCAATCCTGGAAACACCATATATTTT,CATVSNPGNTIYF
TRBJ2-5,TRBV18,NA,NA,TGTGCCAGCTCACTTGAAGAGACCCAGTACTTC,CASSLEETQYF
TRBJ2-3,TRBV18,NA,NA,TGTGCCAGCTCACCAAGTTTAGGTGGGGGCACAGATACGCAGTATTTT,CASSPSLGGGTDTQYF
TRBJ2-3,TRBV19,NA,TRBD2,TGTGCCAGTAGTACACTAGCGGGGCTCACAGATACGCAGTATTTT,CASSTLAGLTDTQYF
TRBJ2-7,TRBV7-8,NA,TRBD2,TGTGCCAGCAGCTCCCGGACGGGGACTAGCGGTAACGAGCAGTACTTC,CASSSRTGTSGNEQYF
TRBJ1-5,TRBV10-2,NA,NA,TGCGCCAGCAGTGACGCCAGCAATCAGCCCCAGCATTTT,CASSDASNQPQHF
TRBJ2-7,TRBV11-3,NA,TRBD1,TGTGCCAGCAGCTTTCGACAGGGAGACTACGAGCAGTACTTC,CASSFRQGDYEQYF
TRBJ1-1,TRBV7-2,NA,NA,TGTGCCAGCAGCTTAGCGCGGGCAGCCGCTGAAGCTTTCTTT,CASSLARAAAEAFF
TRBJ2-7,TRBV4-3,NA,NA,TGCGCCAGCAGCCAAGGTTCCAGAGCCTACGAGCAGTACTTC,CASSQGSRAYEQYF
TRBJ2-7,TRBV7-9,NA,TRBD1,TGTGCCAGCAGCCGTTCTGGACAGGGGTCGCGCGAGCAGTACTTC,CASSRSGQGSREQYF
TRBJ2-7,TRBV6-5,NA,TRBD2,TGTGCCAGCAGTTACTCGATGGGGGGGAGCTCCTACGAGCAGTACTTC,CASSYSMGGSSYEQYF
TRBJ2-7,TRBV7-9,NA,NA,TGTGCCAGCAGCTTAGCCTTGGGGGGGGCACCCTACGAGCAGTACTTC,CASSLALGGAPYEQYF
TRBJ2-2,TRBV6-5,NA,TRBD2,TGTGCCAGCAGGGGGACTAGCGGGAACACCGGGGAGCTGTTTTTT,CASRGTSGNTGELFF
TRBJ1-2,TRBV7-2,NA,NA,TGTGCCAGCAGCCCAGAGGCCGATCGGGGCTACACCTTC,CASSPEADRGYTF
TRBJ2-1,TRBV10-3,few,NA,TGTGCCATCAGTGCGACATTAGCAGGTGAGCAGTTCTTC,CAISATLAGEQFF
TRBJ1-5,TRBV28,NA,NA,TGTGCCAGCAACCCTAACCAAGTCGGGCAGCCCCAGCATTTT,CASNPNQVGQPQHF
TRBJ1-2,TRBV27,NA,TRBD1,TGTGCCAGCAGTGCCCCGGGACAGGGAGACTATGGCTACACCTTC,CASSAPGQGDYGYTF
TRBJ2-3,TRBV9,NA,NA,TGTGCCAGCAGCGTTTCGCCAAGAGATACGCAGTATTTT,CASSVSPRDTQYF
TRBJ2-5,TRBV18,NA,TRBD2,TGTGCCAGCTCCGGACTAGTATTGGAGACCCAGTACTTC,CASSGLVLETQYF
TRBJ2-6,TRBV5-1,NA,NA,TGCGCCAGCAGCTTGGCCTTAGGCCAGGGCGGGGTCCTGACTTTC,CASSLALGQGGVLTF
TRBJ2-1,TRBV25-1,NA,NA,TGTGCCAGCAGTGAATTCCTGGGTACCTACAATGAGCAGTTCTTC,CASSEFLGTYNEQFF
TRBJ1-3,TRBV2,NA,NA,TGTGCCAGCAGTCCGACAGGCAAAGGAAACACCATATATTTT,CASSPTGKGNTIYF
TRBJ2-7,TRBV5-6,few,TRBD1,TGTGCCAGCAGCATAGACCTAGGTAAGACAGGGGGCGTCTACGAGCAGTACTTC,CASSIDLGKTGGVYEQYF
TRBJ2-3,TRBV10-1,NA,NA,TGCGCCAGCAGTGAGGGACTTAGCACAGATACGCAGTATTTT,CASSEGLSTDTQYF
TRBJ2-5,TRBV7-6,NA,NA,TGTGCCAGCAGCCCCCTAACGAGCGCGAGCCAAGAGACCCAGTACTTC,CASSPLTSASQETQYF
TRBJ2-2,TRBV7-2,once,NA,TGTGCCAGCAGCTCCACCGGGGAGCTGTTTTTT,CASSSTGELFF
TRBJ1-5,TRBV7-9,NA,NA,TGTGCCAGCAGTTGGGGGGGCTCTCAGCCCCAGCATTTT,CASSWGGSQPQHF
TRBJ1-1,TRBV6-4,NA,NA,TGTGCCAGCTATGGGGCCCCTGAAGCTTTCTTT,CASYGAPEAFF
TRBJ2-2,TRBV7-8,NA,NA,TGTGCCAGCAGGTTGGGGGAGGAACGGACCGGGGAGCTGTTTTTT,CASRLGEERTGELFF
TRBJ1-4,TRBV12-5,NA,NA,TGTGCTAGTGGTTTGGGGGGCGTTGCTACGGCTAATGAAAAACTGTTTTTT,CASGLGGVATANEKLFF
TRBJ1-5,TRBV15,few,TRBD1,TGTGCCACCAGCAGTAACACGGACAGGGGGCCTCAGCCCCAGCATTTT,CATSSNTDRGPQPQHF
TRBJ2-1,TRBV6-6,NA,TRBD2,TGTGCCAGCAGTATACCTAGCGGGAGGGCATTCGAGCAGTTCTTC,CASSIPSGRAFEQFF
TRBJ1-4,TRBV25-1,NA,NA,TGTGCCAGCAGTTTCATCAATGAAAAACTGTTTTTT,CASSFINEKLFF